This T cell receptor (beta chain) is from a study of naive and memory T cell subsets. Findings and limits, study-wide: Gini index rose across naive, CM, EM and EMRA in CD4 and CD8. A few larger clonotypes appeared in naive repertoires, especially CD8, possibly memory cells re-expressing CD45RA. TCR counts from RNA may reflect activation-linked expression changes.

CMV status came from CD4+ T cell IFNgamma after overnight CMV lysate stimulation of fresh PBMCs. The germline gives CDR1 MNHEY, CDR2 SVGAGI. The CDR3 is 17 residues long. The V end was cut by 3 bases, the J end by 0 bases, with 17 bases between. This clonotype has only a few counts. Its specificity is not known. An equimolar mix of two oligonucleotides served as the beta constant-region primer for TRBC1 and TRBC2. Nested alpha and beta constant-region primers with the SP2 primer drove four PCR rounds on ligated cDNA. TCRdb called the UMI-ligation and nested PCR reads again in MiXCR, with one record for every CDR3 protein. Of 98,000 or so distinct CDR3 sequences detected, approximately 15% appear once; the ten largest clones hold roughly 3.1%.

Sequenced material: naive CD8+ T cells from blood. This TCR was recovered from a human donor in good health. V and J are TRBV6-5 and TRBJ1-1, with D maybe TRBD1 (6 bases). For the CDR3, the DNA is TGTGCCAGCAGTTATGTAGACAACAGGGCTATGAACACTGAAGCTTTCTTT. Its translation is CASSYVDNRAMNTEAFF.